The 20 T cell receptor beta chains in this list originate from one sample, sequenced in a study of cytomegalovirus exposure and HLA in healthy donors (dated by TCRdb to 2016 to 2017). Receptor amplification or capture employed the immunoSEQ multiplex PCR assay. For the multiplex PCR, a mixture combining 60 forward primers for TCR Vbeta segments and 13 reverse primers for TCR Jbeta segments was used. TCRdb limited this immuneACCESS table to in-frame rearrangements with V and J called. A share of clones is missing; checked studies link under half to unresolved V genes, and the rest is unexplained. The sample's table covers some 75,000 clones. The ten largest clones capture approximately 0.78% of the sample. The sequenced material came from PBMCs. The receptors were sampled from a boy aged 5-17 years in good health and CMV-seronegative.

The V call is TRBV5-4, the J call TRBJ2-2; 9 positions match TRBD1. The germline V gene encodes CDR1 SGHNT and CDR2 YYREEE (reference sequence). This CDR3 has 17 amino acids. The J segment lost 6 bases and the V segment lost 4 bases, leaving 13 bases of the junction unmatched. The CDR3 spells CASSTGTGNVFAGELFF. In nucleotides, the CDR3 is TGTGCCAGCAGCACGGGGACAGGGAATGTATTCGCCGGGGAGCTGTTTTTT.

The chain joins TRBV7-2 to TRBJ1-5; TRBD1 is a possible D gene (5 bases). Germline V gives CDR1 SGHTA, CDR2 FQGNSA. The CDR3 runs 15 residues. Trimming took 0 bases from V and 3 from J, leaving 9 bases between them. CDR3 nucleotides: TGTGCCAGCAGCTTAGCGCAGGGAATCAATCAGCCCCAGCATTTT. Its protein product is CASSLAQGINQPQHF. Drawing the rest from reference TRBV7-2 and TRBJ1-5, the complete variable domain is GAGVSQSPSNKVTEKGKDVELRCDPISGHTALYWYRQSLGQGLEFLIYFQGNSAPDKSGLPSDRFSAERTGGSVSTLTIQRTQQEDSAVYLCASSLAQGINQPQHFGDGTRLSIL.

The CDR3 coding sequence is TGTGCCAGCAGCTTAGGGCGGGGAGGTGACACTGAAGCTTTCTTT. Residues: CASSLGRGGDTEAFF. The chain joins TRBV7-8 to TRBJ1-1; D call uncertain. CDR1 SGHVS and CDR2 FQNEAQ come from the germline V gene. The CDR3 is made up of 15 amino acids. Trimming cost V 1 base and J 3 bases, with 12 bases left between them.

The CDR3 region has the DNA TGTGCCAGCAGTCCTTTGCGGGGGGGTCAAGAGACCCAGTACTTC. Encoded protein: CASSPLRGGQETQYF. The chain links TRBV2 to TRBJ2-5, with 9 bases fitting TRBD2. CDR3 length: 15 residues. CDR1 is SNHLY, CDR2 FYNNEI, per germline. Unmatched junction bases numbered 6, after V lost 5 bases and J lost 2 bases.

The chain is built from TRBV18 and TRBJ1-1, with D unclear. Germline V lookup: CDR1 KGHSH, CDR2 LQKENI. There are 13 residues in the CDR3. Trimming shortened V by 5 bases and J by 3 bases, and 10 bases separated the two germline ends. CDR3 in amino acids: CASSGGGYTEAFF. The CDR3 DNA is TGTGCCAGCTCAGGTGGAGGGTACACTGAAGCTTTCTTT.

The V and J genes are TRBV7-9 and TRBJ2-1; 8 bases are shared with TRBD2. The CDR3 spans 15 residues. Trimming at V came to 5 bases and at J to 0 bases, leaving 3 bases not matched to a gene. The germline gives CDR1 SEHNR, CDR2 FQNEAQ (reference sequence). The CDR3 is CASSLSGISYNEQFF. The CDR3 nucleotides are TGTGCCAGCAGCCTTAGCGGGATCTCCTACAATGAGCAGTTCTTC.

V and J are TRBV30 and TRBJ1-5; 7 bases map to TRBD1. Germline V gene lookup returns CDR1 GTSNPN and CDR2 SVGIG (reference sequence). V trimming: 2 bases; J trimming: 3 bases; junction bases outside the gene matches: 4. The CDR3 consists of 14 residues. The CDR3 DNA reads as TGTGCCTGGAGTATCGGACAGGACAATCAGCCCCAGCATTTT. Protein sequence: CAWSIGQDNQPQHF.

V usage is TRBV7-9 and J usage is TRBJ2-7; TRBD1 matches 11 bases. The CDR3 covers 16 residues. Per the germline V gene, CDR1 is SEHNR and CDR2 is FQNEAQ (reference sequence). V was pared by 5 bases and J by 3 bases, with 9 bases of the junction left unmatched. CDR3: CASSESRDRGGYEQYF. CDR3 bases: TGTGCCAGCAGCGAGAGCCGGGACAGGGGGGGCTACGAGCAGTACTTC.

This chain connects TRBV18 to TRBJ2-2, with D tentatively TRBD1 (5 bases). Germline V gives CDR1 KGHSH, CDR2 LQKENI. The CDR3 length is 16 residues. V dropped 3 bases and J dropped 0 bases, with 11 bases sitting between them. In DNA, the CDR3 is TGTGCCAGCTCACCGGGCAGGGTTACGAACACCGGGGAGCTGTTTTTT. It encodes CASSPGRVTNTGELFF.

V usage is TRBV7-2 and J usage is TRBJ1-6; D might be TRBD1 (6 bases). The V gene's germline CDR1 is SGHTA and CDR2 FQGNSA. The V and J ends lost 1 base and 7 bases respectively, with 11 bases between them. The CDR3 is 15 amino acids. CDR3 nucleotide sequence: TGTGCCAGCAGCTTAGTCGCAGGGGAAAATTCACCCCTCCACTTT. The encoded protein is CASSLVAGENSPLHF.

V is TRBV19 and J is TRBJ1-1; D remains unclear. The germline V gene encodes CDR1 LNHDA and CDR2 SQIVND (reference sequence). The CDR3 covers 13 residues. V dropped 3 bases and J dropped 3 bases, with 8 bases sitting between them. The CDR3 reads CASSIGQDTEAFF. The CDR3 DNA is TGTGCCAGTAGTATTGGGCAAGACACTGAAGCTTTCTTT. Variable domain in full (rest from reference TRBV19 and TRBJ1-1): DGGITQSPKYLFRKEGQNVTLSCEQNLNHDAMYWYRQDPGQGLRLIYYSQIVNDFQKGDIAEGYSVSREKKESFPLTVTSAQKNPTAFYLCASSIGQDTEAFFGQGTRLTVV.

The rearrangement uses TRBV19 and TRBJ2-5; 8 nucleotides agree with TRBD1. Trimming removed 6 bases from V and 2 bases from J; junction bases left unmatched: 2. Germline-derived CDR1 and CDR2 are LNHDA and SQIVND (reference sequence). This CDR3 is 13 amino acids long. CDR3 region: CASRRTGQETQYF. The CDR3 coding sequence is TGTGCCAGTAGGCGGACAGGGCAAGAGACCCAGTACTTC.

The genes are TRBV2 and TRBJ2-5; 7 nucleotides align to TRBD1. Germline lookup yields CDR1 SNHLY and CDR2 FYNNEI. This CDR3 is built from 13 residues. V lost 7 bases and J lost 6; bases outside the gene matches: 8. The CDR3 DNA follows: TGTGCCAGCAAGCGACAGGGCGACAAGACCCAGTACTTC. It specifies CASKRQGDKTQYF.

This chain joins TRBV11-2 and TRBJ1-1, with 9 positions matching TRBD1. This CDR3 spans 15 amino acids. The trim removed 3 bases at V and 0 bases at J, leaving 2 bases unmatched. Germline CDR1 SGHAT, CDR2 FQNNGV. The CDR3: CASSLGQGLNTEAFF. The CDR3 nucleotides are TGTGCCAGCAGCTTGGGACAGGGACTGAACACTGAAGCTTTCTTT.

The chain is built from TRBV2 and TRBJ1-4; TRBD1 is a possible D gene (6 bases). This CDR3 contains 14 residues. With 6 bases removed from V and 6 bases from J, the gap between germline ends came to 14 bases. From germline, CDR1 is SNHLY and CDR2 FYNNEI. The CDR3 DNA follows: TGTGCCAGCAGCCTCAGGGGACACGATGAAAAACTGTTTTTT. Translation: CASSLRGHDEKLFF.

This rearrangement joins TRBV2 to TRBJ2-3, with a tentative D call TRBD1 (6 bases). Germline V CDR1 and CDR2: SNHLY, FYNNEI. The CDR3 totals 14 residues. The V end lost 6 bases, the J end lost 2 bases, and 12 bases lay between the germline ends. The CDR3 coding sequence is TGTGCCAGCAGCGCCCAGGGGATCACAGATACGCAGTATTTT. Its protein is CASSAQGITDTQYF.

The chain uses TRBV29-1 and TRBJ1-1, with 9 bases fitting TRBD1. The CDR3 extends over 13 amino acids. V shed 7 bases and J 3 bases; nucleotides not matched to a gene: 6. Germline V gene sequence: CDR1 SQVTM, CDR2 ANQGSEA. The CDR3 is CSGGGDRDTEAFF. In nucleotides, the CDR3 is TGCAGCGGTGGCGGGGACAGGGACACTGAAGCTTTCTTT. Supplemented by reference TRBV29-1 and TRBJ1-1, the full variable domain reads SAVISQKPSRDICQRGTSLTIQCQVDSQVTMMFWYRQQPGQSLTLIATANQGSEATYESGFVIDKFPISRPNLTFSTLTVSNMSPEDSSIYLCSGGGDRDTEAFFGQGTRLTVV.

This sequence joins TRBV29-1 and TRBJ2-1, with 9 nucleotides matching TRBD1. Germline V gives CDR1 SQVTM, CDR2 ANQGSEA. The V gene end was trimmed by 7 bases and the J gene end by 8 bases; junction bases not matched to a gene: 6. The CDR3 sequence is 12 residues long. The chain's CDR3 is CSAEQGAYEQFF. The CDR3 DNA reads TGCAGCGCGGAACAGGGGGCCTATGAGCAGTTCTTC.

The CDR3 region has the DNA TGCAGTGCTAGAGATAAAAATGAGCAGTTCTTC. Translation: CSARDKNEQFF. This chain uses TRBV20-1 with TRBJ2-1; D gene uncertain. CDR1 and CDR2 (germline): DFQATT, SNEGSKA (reference sequence). The CDR3 totals 11 residues. V lost 0 bases and J 7 bases, leaving 4 bases between the germline ends.

This sequence joins TRBV5-8 and TRBJ2-3, with a weak D call TRBD1 (5 bases). This CDR3 has 15 residues. V was cut by 2 bases and J by 0 bases, with 10 bases left in between. Germline V gene lookup returns CDR1 SGHTS and CDR2 YDEGEE. The CDR3 bases are TGTGCCAGCAGCTTTGATGGGGCTAGCACAGATACGCAGTATTTT. It is translated as CASSFDGASTDTQYF.